This TCR beta chain was documented in a study of blood T cell repertoires in COVID-19. The wider study: In each case, the material was cDNA or gDNA derived from T cells, B-cell-depleted T cells, or PBMCs.

CDR3 length: 15 amino acids. CDR1 is MDHEN and CDR2 is SYDVKM in the germline V gene. Trimming at V came to 4 bases and at J to 0 bases, leaving 4 bases not matched to a gene. The data were produced by immunoSEQ multiplex PCR, yet TCRdb's version contains in-frame clones alone and is incomplete. The sample carries 120,000 to 150,000 clones, around 85% recorded once. The V and J genes are TRBV28 and TRBJ1-1; 8 bases line up with TRBD1. Sequencing used peripheral blood. The receptor's source is a woman aged 40 to 49 with active or convalescent COVID-19. The CDR3 is CASSSLGQVNTEAFF. Written as DNA, the CDR3 is TGTGCCAGCAGTTCCTTGGGACAGGTGAACACTGAAGCTTTCTTT.